This T cell receptor (beta chain) was captured by sequencing in a study of T cell responses to AZD1222 COVID-19 vaccine. The germline CDR1 and CDR2 sequences are GTSNPN and SVGIG (reference sequence). The length of the CDR3 is 16 residues. The junction had 9 bases not matched to a gene; V was cut back by 2 bases and J by 5 bases. Sequenced by immunoSEQ multiplex PCR; TCRdb stores in-frame clones only, minus some. Of some 140,000 clones detected, about 90% appear once; the ten largest clones hold roughly 5.8%. With respect to this clone: Its target is not known.

Study results and caveats: It was only after the peak T cell response that any repertoires were sampled. White British ancestry dominated among donors, who included more females, and clonal diversity was possibly underestimated.

The receptor was derived from an adult in good health. The source was peripheral blood, collected on day 0 of MenACWY control vaccination. J is TRBJ2-5 and V is TRBV30; 12 bases are shared with TRBD2. For the CDR3, the DNA is TGTGCCTGGAGTCGGGGGCTAGCGGGAGGGCCCGAGACCCAGTACTTC. Translating it yields CAWSRGLAGGPETQYF.